This TCR beta chain derives from a study of T cell responses to AZD1222 COVID-19 vaccine. This clone was seen a few times. Its matching antigen is unknown. The CDR3 is 13 residues long. Trimming shortened V by 3 bases and J by 9 bases, and 9 bases separated the two germline ends. Study observations and caveats: Nearly half of spike-specific TCRs reportedly go after variant regions that carry no mutations.

Clones were read by immunoSEQ multiplex PCR, and TCRdb kept only the in-frame ones, dropping some. The sample includes 100,000 to 150,000 clones, around nine tenths seen only once; the top ten take 5.5% to 7%. The sequences come from peripheral blood, collected on day 0 of AZD1222 vaccination. The rearrangement uses TRBV12-3 or TRBV12-4 and TRBJ1-6, with D possibly TRBD1 on 5 matching bases. The clonotype comes from an adult in good health. As DNA, the CDR3 is TGTGCCAGCAGTTTTAGCGGGGGTTCACCCCTCCACTTT. Residues: CASSFSGGSPLHF.